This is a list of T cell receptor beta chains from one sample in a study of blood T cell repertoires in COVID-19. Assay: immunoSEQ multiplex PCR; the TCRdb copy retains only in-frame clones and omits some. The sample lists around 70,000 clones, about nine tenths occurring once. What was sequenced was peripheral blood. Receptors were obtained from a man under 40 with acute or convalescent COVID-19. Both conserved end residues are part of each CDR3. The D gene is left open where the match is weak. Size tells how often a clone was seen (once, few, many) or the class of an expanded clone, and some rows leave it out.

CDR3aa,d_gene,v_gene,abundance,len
CASSQEVGGARYGYTF,-,TRBV3-1/TRBV3-2,-,16
CASSEFGTAGGQYF,TRBD1,TRBV6-1,-,14
CASTTSPSIGSPLHF,-,TRBV19,-,15
CASSRRRDLYEQYF,-,TRBV6-5,-,14
CASSPNRDRGLGEQYF,TRBD1,TRBV13,-,16
CAWYQGGGYGYTF,-,TRBV30,-,13
CASSIGGTPADTQYF,-,TRBV7-9,-,15
CASSLNRDNYGYTF,-,TRBV5-1,-,14
CASSRISTGTQYF,-,TRBV6-5,-,13
CASSSAEFYSNQPQHF,-,TRBV28,few,16
CASSGIGNQPQHF,-,TRBV3-1/TRBV3-2,once,13
CASSSGTGGETQYF,TRBD1,TRBV7-9,-,14
CATNSRLTYNEQFF,-,TRBV15,-,14
CASKKGGSIDEQFF,TRBD2,TRBV2,-,14
CASRNSGTATYEQYF,-,TRBV3-1/TRBV3-2,-,15
CASSRTGDGYTF,TRBD1,TRBV6-6,-,12
CASSSGASGIDTGELFF,TRBD2,TRBV27,-,17
CASSWDRNEKLFF,TRBD1,TRBV7-2,-,13
CASSLGQTYNEQFF,-,TRBV5-1,-,14
CASSPQGETPLHF,-,TRBV7-2,-,13
CASSVTGYEQYF,-,TRBV5-5,-,12
CASSYVTVGEQYF,-,TRBV6-2/TRBV6-3,few,13
CASSQEMGLYEQYF,TRBD2,TRBV4-1,-,14
CASSLSSPWQDTQYF,-,TRBV27,-,15
CASSTGSGELFF,-,TRBV7-9,-,12
CSVGAGGFGNEQFF,TRBD2,TRBV29-1,-,14
CASSDYLNSPLHF,-,TRBV7-9,-,13
CASGLRGTTRNTIYF,-,TRBV19,-,15
CASGAPRQGQETQYF,TRBD1,TRBV2,-,15
CASSLTKGVMPGANVLTF,-,TRBV13,-,18
CASSGQGPSTNEKLFF,TRBD1,TRBV2,-,16
CASSQSYLQYF,-,TRBV14,-,11
CASSNWDRGYNEQFF,TRBD1,TRBV7-6,-,15
CASNRDRANNEQFF,TRBD1,TRBV19,-,14
CASSQTSRNTDTQYF,-,TRBV6-6,-,15
CSVEDLRTGPDEQYF,TRBD1,TRBV29-1,-,15
CASSLGGTSYEQYF,TRBD2,TRBV5-8,-,14
CASSPGGGFSGANVLTF,-,TRBV7-9,-,17
CASSLAWDFYEQYF,-,TRBV27,-,14
CASRSLAGGSDTQYF,TRBD2,TRBV28,-,15
CASSTAVTRQGEKLFF,-,TRBV6-6,-,16
CASSYTPGQGNGYTF,TRBD1,TRBV6-2/TRBV6-3,few,15
CASSLEGGAQPQHF,-,TRBV5-1,many,14
CASSYGTSGNAEQYF,TRBD2,TRBV6-2/TRBV6-3,-,15
CAAGPLRRDEQFF,-,TRBV19,few,13
CASSFSGPNNEQFF,-,TRBV7-2,-,14
CAWGGLYEQYF,-,TRBV30,-,11
CASSLGLAGYEQYF,TRBD2,TRBV11-2,once,14
CASKTGSTDTQYF,-,TRBV6-5,-,13
CASSLSGPPPYEQYF,-,TRBV7-4,-,15
CASSSGTSGGYEQYF,TRBD2,TRBV28,-,15
CASSFTQSGSYEQYF,TRBD2,TRBV5-1,-,15
CATYSGTGDEKLFF,TRBD1,TRBV10-3,-,14
CASSLDRTDGQFF,-,TRBV11-2,-,13
CAWGRGLSYEQYF,TRBD1,TRBV30,-,13
CASSRTAPDTQYF,-,TRBV4-1,once,13
CASRLLTGMNTEAFF,TRBD1,TRBV6-5,-,15
CSLAYLGEQYF,-,TRBV6-5,once,11
CASSGGEGSGELFF,TRBD2,TRBV5-8,-,14
CASSVEDDGGYTEAFF,-,TRBV9,-,16